This note documents a single T cell receptor beta chain sequence. The antigen is not known. This sample stems from a study of cytomegalovirus exposure and HLA in healthy donors. Study-wide context: The study placed around 80% of its roughly 400 genotyped donors in the Caucasian-associated ancestry cluster. Points from the study as a whole: Most TCR beta V segments were productive about 87% or about 30% of the time in an earlier analysis. Per published reports, the classifier diagnosed cytomegalovirus status with high specificity and sensitivity.

PCR involved 60 Vbeta and 13 Jbeta primers. Method: immunoSEQ multiplex PCR; TCRdb's copy keeps in-frame clones and lacks some. The top ten clones hold less than 2% of a sample with under 150,000 clones, 9.4% of them seen once. Germline V CDR1 and CDR2: LNHNV, YYDKDF (reference sequence). Trimming shortened V by 1 base and J by 0 bases, and 16 bases separated the two germline ends. The CDR3 length is 18 residues. Sequencing used PBMCs. This chain uses TRBV15 with TRBJ2-4, with D maybe TRBD1 (6 bases). The TCR sequence derives from a male donor in good health and CMV-seronegative. This CDR3 reads CATSRVGGRGIAKNIQYF. The CDR3 DNA follows: TGTGCCACCAGCAGAGTTGGGGGAAGGGGGATAGCCAAAAACATTCAGTACTTC.